These 29 T cell receptor beta chains share one sample of origin, sequenced in a study of blood T cell repertoires in COVID-19. Only in-frame clones appear in the TCRdb table, and some are missing; sequencing was by immunoSEQ multiplex PCR. The sample holds 100,000 to 150,000 clones, roughly 90% seen once. Sequenced input: peripheral blood. All receptors come from a man between 50 and 59 years old with acute or convalescent COVID-19.

The chain has TRBV2 and TRBJ1-3; 8 bases match TRBD1. The CDR3 loop spans 17 amino acids. Germline loops: CDR1 SNHLY, CDR2 FYNNEI. J gave up 2 bases and V 2 bases, and 8 bases lay outside the gene matches. In nucleotides, the CDR3 is TGTGCCAGCAGTGAACAGGGGGCGCAGGTCCCTGGAAACACCATATATTTT. It yields the protein CASSEQGAQVPGNTIYF.

This chain connects TRBV5-1 to TRBJ1-2, with D perhaps TRBD1 (5 bases). The CDR3 covers 15 residues. Germline CDR1 SGHRS, CDR2 YFSETQ. The V end was cut by 0 bases, the J end by 1 base, with 10 bases between. The CDR3 sequence: CASSLAVGVNYGYTF. For the CDR3, the DNA is TGCGCCAGCAGCTTGGCCGTAGGGGTTAACTATGGCTACACCTTC.

The gene calls are TRBV10-3 and TRBJ2-3; D gene uncertain. The length of the CDR3 is 11 residues. Germline V gene sequence: CDR1 ENHRY, CDR2 SYGVKD. V was cut by 3 bases and J by 6 bases, with 4 bases left in between. The CDR3 DNA sequence: TGTGCCATCAGTGATCCGGATACGCAGTATTTT. This sequence encodes CAISDPDTQYF.

This clone was recorded only once. The chain links TRBV6-1 to TRBJ2-3, with no clear D. Trimming removed 0 bases at V and 5 bases at J, with 6 bases between. CDR1 and CDR2 from the germline V gene are MNHNS and SASEGT. The CDR3 totals 13 residues. The CDR3 here is CASSEAPGDTQYF. The CDR3 DNA reads as TGTGCCAGCAGTGAAGCCCCCGGAGATACGCAGTATTTT.

The V call is TRBV5-1, the J call TRBJ1-1, with 7 bases that match TRBD1. In germline, CDR1 is SGHRS, CDR2 YFSETQ. This CDR3 region has 17 residues. V was clipped by 0 bases and J by 9 bases; unmatched bases: 17. CDR3 DNA sequence: TGCGCCAGCAGCTTGGGAGGGGGCGCGGAGTCGTACCTAAAAGCTTTCTTT. Its translation: CASSLGGGAESYLKAFF.

The chain is built from TRBV9 and TRBJ1-2; unclear D gene. CDR1 SGDLS and CDR2 YYNGEE come from the germline V gene. V lost 5 bases, J lost 2 bases, and 7 bases lay in between. The CDR3 has 12 amino acids. CDR3 sequence (DNA): TGTGCCAGCAGTCGGTCGAACTATGGCTACACCTTC. It encodes CASSRSNYGYTF.

The genes are TRBV27 and TRBJ2-1; the match to TRBD2 covers 11 bases. J gave up 6 bases and V 5 bases, and 9 bases lay outside the gene matches. Germline CDR1 MNHEY, CDR2 SMNVEV (reference sequence). This CDR3 has 16 amino acids. Here the CDR3 reads CASSPLAGGPSNEQFF. DNA of the CDR3: TGTGCCAGCAGTCCGTTAGCGGGAGGGCCTTCCAATGAGCAGTTCTTC.

V and J are TRBV30 and TRBJ2-1, with TRBD1 as a possible D gene (5 bases). This CDR3 spans 16 amino acids. The V gene's germline CDR1 is GTSNPN and CDR2 SVGIG (reference sequence). V shed 2 bases and J shed 2 bases, with 16 bases lying between them. CDR3: CAWSPLGRSTYNEQFF. DNA for the CDR3: TGTGCCTGGAGTCCCCTGGGGCGGAGCACCTACAATGAGCAGTTCTTC.

The chain links TRBV19 to TRBJ1-4; 7 bases fit TRBD1. CDR1 and CDR2 (germline): LNHDA, SQIVND (reference sequence). This CDR3 has 14 residues. The V gene end was trimmed by 5 bases and the J gene end by 7 bases; junction bases not matched to a gene: 7. The CDR3 DNA is TGTGCCAGTAGTCCAGGGGGTTTTGGTGAAAAACTGTTTTTT. Its translation is CASSPGGFGEKLFF. Together with reference TRBV19 and TRBJ1-4, the CDR3 gives the full variable domain: DGGITQSPKYLFRKEGQNVTLSCEQNLNHDAMYWYRQDPGQGLRLIYYSQIVNDFQKGDIAEGYSVSREKKESFPLTVTSAQKNPTAFYLCASSPGGFGEKLFFGSGTQLSVL.

The V and J genes are TRBV5-8 and TRBJ2-1; TRBD1 matches at 11 bases. CDR1 and CDR2 (germline): SGHTS, YDEGEE. V shed 3 bases, J shed 7 bases, and the junction held 3 bases outside the gene matches. The CDR3 sequence is 14 residues long. For the CDR3, the DNA is TGTGCCAGCAGCTGGACAGGGGGCAGGAATGAGCAGTTCTTC. It yields the protein CASSWTGGRNEQFF.

This chain connects TRBV27 to TRBJ2-7; 9 bases are a match to TRBD1. The CDR3 loop spans 14 amino acids. Germline V gives CDR1 MNHEY, CDR2 SMNVEV (reference sequence). The V segment lost 7 bases and the J segment 4 bases; nucleotides outside the gene matches: 8. The CDR3 DNA reads TGTGCCAGCACCTCAGGACAGGGGAGGTACGAGCAGTACTTC. The encoded protein is CASTSGQGRYEQYF.

The rearrangement links TRBV24-1 to TRBJ1-2; 9 bases align to TRBD1. Unmatched junction bases numbered 6, after V lost 4 bases and J lost 7 bases. The CDR3 loop spans 14 amino acids. Germline values: CDR1 KGHDR, CDR2 SFDVKD. The CDR3 nucleotides are TGTGCCACCAGTGAGGCCGGGACAGGGCTTGGCTACACCTTC. Its protein product is CATSEAGTGLGYTF.

This clone occurred a few times. In DNA, the CDR3 is TGTGCCAGCTCCGGGACTGAGCTGTTTTTT. It translates to CASSGTELFF. The chain combines TRBV2 with TRBJ2-2, with a possible D match to TRBD2 (6 bases). CDR1 and CDR2 from the germline V gene are SNHLY and FYNNEI. The CDR3 length is 10 residues. The V end was cut by 8 bases, the J end by 11 bases, with 9 bases between.

This clone was seen a handful of times. The genes are TRBV28 and TRBJ2-3; the D is unclear. Trimming pared 6 bases from V and 1 base from J, leaving 14 bases between. Germline CDR1 reads MDHEN; CDR2 reads SYDVKM. The CDR3 contains 15 residues. The CDR3 coding sequence is TGTGCCAGCAGCCCGTATAGGCGGCGCACAGATACGCAGTATTTT. It translates to CASSPYRRRTDTQYF.

V is TRBV11-2 and J is TRBJ2-7; D possibly corresponds to TRBD1 (5 bases). CDR3 length equals 19 residues. Trimming took off 3 bases at V and 4 bases at J, with 28 bases between the two ends. CDR1 and CDR2 from the germline V gene are SGHAT and FQNNGV. The CDR3 nucleotides are TGTGCCAGCAGCTTTTGGGCAAGAGTCGGGCAGGGCAAGAGTTACGAGCAGTACTTC. Amino acids: CASSFWARVGQGKSYEQYF.

The V and J genes are TRBV7-2 and TRBJ1-1; 8 positions match TRBD1. This CDR3 contains 15 residues. Unmatched junction bases numbered 9, after V lost 5 bases and J lost 4 bases. Germline CDR1 reads SGHTA; CDR2 reads FQGNSA. CDR3 DNA: TGTGCCAGCAGCCCAAGGACAGGGTTCGGCACTGAAGCTTTCTTT. This translates into CASSPRTGFGTEAFF.

This clone was seen just once. This chain joins TRBV30 and TRBJ2-4; 7 bases agree with TRBD2. Germline CDR1 reads GTSNPN; CDR2 reads SVGIG (reference sequence). CDR3 length: 17 amino acids. The trim removed 2 bases at V and 0 bases at J, leaving 10 bases unmatched. The CDR3: CAWSWSSGSIAKNIQYF. CDR3 in DNA: TGTGCCTGGAGTTGGTCTAGCGGTTCTATAGCCAAAAACATTCAGTACTTC. The entire variable domain, with the rest obtained from reference TRBV30 and TRBJ2-4, is as follows: SQTIHQWPATLVQPVGSPLSLECTVEGTSNPNLYWYRQAAGRGLQLLFYSVGIGQISSEVPQNLSASRPQDRQFILSSKKLLLSDSGFYLCAWSWSSGSIAKNIQYFGAGTRLSVL.

V gene TRBV7-2 combines with J gene TRBJ2-1; TRBD2 agrees at 15 bases. V lost 4 bases, J lost 6 bases, and 4 bases stayed unmatched. There are 16 residues in the CDR3. Per germline, CDR1 SGHTA and CDR2 FQGNSA. CDR3 region: CASSSPGLAGGNEQFF. For the CDR3, the DNA is TGTGCCAGCAGCTCCCCGGGACTAGCGGGAGGCAATGAGCAGTTCTTC.

The chain has TRBV11-2 and TRBJ2-5; 9 bases align to TRBD2. V shed 2 bases, J shed 5 bases, and the junction held 12 bases outside the gene matches. This CDR3 is built from 17 residues. The germline V gene encodes CDR1 SGHAT and CDR2 FQNNGV. CDR3 coding DNA: TGTGCCAGCAGCTTACAAGGTGGCGGGAGGGCCGGGGAGACCCAGTACTTC. It translates to CASSLQGGGRAGETQYF.

The chain employs TRBV14 and TRBJ1-5; D gene unclear. CDR3 length: 13 residues. Per germline, CDR1 SGHDN and CDR2 FVKESK. V lost 4 bases, J lost 7 bases, and 11 bases lay in between. This CDR3 is CASSLSGGQPQHF. The CDR3 nucleotides are TGTGCCAGCAGCCTTTCGGGAGGACAGCCCCAGCATTTT.

J is TRBJ2-7 and V is TRBV11-2; 7 bases fit TRBD2. Germline V gene data show CDR1 as SGHAT and CDR2 as FQNNGV. This CDR3 has 15 amino acids. V dropped 5 bases and J dropped 3; count of bases not matched to a gene: 10. The CDR3 loop is CASSRSGGGLYEQYF. Here the CDR3 DNA reads TGTGCCAGCAGCCGGTCCGGCGGGGGACTCTACGAGCAGTACTTC.

This sequence joins TRBV19 and TRBJ2-2, with 11 nucleotides matching TRBD1. Germline V gives CDR1 LNHDA, CDR2 SQIVND (reference sequence). The CDR3 has 16 amino acids. Losses at the gene ends were 6 bases for V and 4 bases for J; bases not matched to a gene: 7. The CDR3 here is CASSSTGTGGTGELFF. The DNA of the CDR3 is TGTGCCAGTAGCTCGACCGGGACAGGGGGCACCGGGGAGCTGTTTTTT.

V and J are TRBV10-3 and TRBJ2-3; weak D call: TRBD2 (5 bases). V lost 8 bases, J lost 4 bases, and 10 bases lay in between. The germline CDR1 and CDR2 sequences are ENHRY and SYGVKD. This CDR3 has 12 amino acids. CDR3 DNA: TGTGCCATCGCCAGCGGTCCAGATACGCAGTATTTT. Translation: CAIASGPDTQYF.

The genes are TRBV7-9 and TRBJ2-7; 7 bases line up with TRBD1. CDR1 is SEHNR and CDR2 is FQNEAQ in the germline V gene (reference sequence). The CDR3 runs to 13 residues. Trimming took 7 bases from V and 2 from J; bases not matched to a gene: 5. The CDR3 loop is CASMTGQTYEQYF. The DNA of the CDR3 is TGTGCCAGCATGACGGGACAGACCTACGAGCAGTACTTC.

This clone was seen only once. The chain carries TRBV19 and TRBJ2-7; weak D call: TRBD1 (5 bases). V lost 3 bases and J 3 bases, leaving 12 bases between the germline ends. The CDR3 spans 14 residues. Per germline, CDR1 LNHDA and CDR2 SQIVND (reference sequence). CDR3 coding DNA: TGTGCCAGTAGTATCGCCACCCAGGGCTACGAGCAGTACTTC. Amino acid sequence: CASSIATQGYEQYF.

The J gene is TRBJ1-1, the V gene TRBV6-5, with no clear D. V lost 5 bases and J 0 bases, leaving 7 bases between the germline ends. The CDR3 is 13 residues long. Germline CDR1 and CDR2: MNHEY and SVGAGI. For the CDR3, the DNA is TGTGCCAGCAGTCCCCAGGTGAACACTGAAGCTTTCTTT. Translation gives CASSPQVNTEAFF.

The chain employs TRBV7-8 and TRBJ1-5; the D gene is possibly TRBD1 (5 bases). Germline values: CDR1 SGHVS, CDR2 FQNEAQ. The germline V and J ends were trimmed by 5 bases and 2 bases, with 10 bases remaining between them. The CDR3 covers 14 residues. CDR3 loop: CASSREGGNQPQHF. In DNA, the CDR3 is TGTGCCAGCAGCCGAGAAGGGGGCAATCAGCCCCAGCATTTT.

This chain connects TRBV5-4 to TRBJ2-1; 7 bases align to TRBD2. Germline CDR1 is SGHNT and CDR2 is YYREEE (reference sequence). J lost 2 bases, V lost 2 bases, and 4 bases had no gene match. The CDR3 runs 15 residues. The CDR3 protein is CASSFERDPYNEQFF. CDR3 DNA sequence: TGTGCCAGCAGCTTTGAGCGGGACCCCTACAATGAGCAGTTCTTC.

This chain uses TRBV5-1 with TRBJ1-1; 8 nucleotides match TRBD1. This CDR3 comprises 16 residues. The J segment lost 2 bases and the V segment lost 2 bases, leaving 8 bases of the junction unmatched. Per the germline V gene, CDR1 is SGHRS and CDR2 is YFSETQ. CDR3 bases: TGCGCCAGCAGCTTCGCCAGACAGGGGCTCAACACTGAAGCTTTCTTT. This encodes CASSFARQGLNTEAFF.